One sample yielded the 20 T cell receptor beta chains listed below, sequenced in a study of identical twins. In TCRdb, the 5' RACE reads were re-called with MiXCR into one record per CDR3 protein. The sample includes hundreds of thousands of distinct CDR3 sequences, 15% to 20% of them seen just once. These data also featured in a second study, about T cells expressing NK-cell markers.

Specimen: PBMCs. The receptors originated from a woman aged 18-30 years in good health.

This clonotype appeared a few times. The chain has TRBV5-1 and TRBJ2-6; D unclear. The germline CDR1 and CDR2 sequences are SGHRS and YFSETQ. Trimming pared 4 bases from V and 0 bases from J, leaving 11 bases between. The CDR3 covers 16 residues. In DNA, the CDR3 is TGCGCCAGCAGCATACAACAGAGCTCTGGGGCCAACGTCCTGACTTTC. As protein: CASSIQQSSGANVLTF. Combining the CDR3 with reference TRBV5-1 and TRBJ2-6 gives the whole variable domain KAGVTQTPRYLIKTRGQQVTLSCSPISGHRSVSWYQQTPGQGLQFLFEYFSETQRNKGNFPGRFSGRQFSNSRSEMNVSTLELGDSALYLCASSIQQSSGANVLTFGAGSRLTVL.

The rearrangement uses TRBV7-9 and TRBJ2-7, with 7 nucleotides matching TRBD1. Looked up from germline, CDR1 is SEHNR and CDR2 is FQNEAQ (reference sequence). The CDR3 covers 14 residues. V was clipped by 5 bases and J by 1 base; unmatched bases: 5. The CDR3 region is CASSRTGVSYEQYF. For the CDR3, the DNA is TGTGCCAGCAGCCGGACAGGCGTTTCCTACGAGCAGTACTTC.

This chain joins TRBV18 and TRBJ2-1, with D tentatively TRBD1 (6 bases). The V end lost 3 bases, the J end lost 8 bases, and 20 bases lay between the germline ends. The CDR3 totals 16 residues. In germline, CDR1 is KGHSH, CDR2 LQKENI. The CDR3 nucleotides read TGTGCCAGCTCACCCCAACAAGTACAGGGAACGGATGAGCAGTTCTTC. Amino acid sequence: CASSPQQVQGTDEQFF.

This clonotype has only a few counts. The V and J genes are TRBV27 and TRBJ1-1, with TRBD1 matching over 8 bases. CDR1 and CDR2 from the germline V gene are MNHEY and SMNVEV (reference sequence). The J segment lost 6 bases and the V segment lost 8 bases, leaving 11 bases of the junction unmatched. The CDR3 spans 14 residues. CDR3 DNA: TGTGCCAGCGGTCAGGGGGCCGCGGGGGCTGAAGCTTTCTTT. It encodes CASGQGAAGAEAFF.

This clonotype has only a few counts. The V gene is TRBV12-3 or TRBV12-4, the J gene TRBJ2-5, with TRBD2 as a possible D gene (6 bases). This CDR3 has 14 amino acids. The V end was cut by 6 bases, the J end by 4 bases, with 15 bases between. Here the CDR3 reads CASREGRNVETQYF. CDR3 coding DNA: TGTGCCAGCAGGGAGGGGAGGAATGTAGAGACCCAGTACTTC.

The CDR3 sequence is CSVRGGGTQETQYF. CDR3 DNA sequence: TGCAGCGTAAGGGGGGGAGGGACACAAGAGACCCAGTACTTC. The rearrangement uses TRBV29-1 and TRBJ2-5; weak D call: TRBD2 (7 bases). This CDR3 has 14 residues. V shed 6 bases and J shed 2 bases, with 16 bases lying between them. Looked up from germline, CDR1 is SQVTM and CDR2 is ANQGSEA.

The rearrangement uses TRBV5-1 and TRBJ1-5; D remains ambiguous. The germline V and J ends were trimmed by 0 bases and 3 bases, with 10 bases remaining between them. This CDR3 comprises 15 residues. Germline assignment: CDR1 SGHRS and CDR2 YFSETQ. The CDR3 DNA reads as TGCGCCAGCAGCTTGGGTCCCGGTACCAATCAGCCCCAGCATTTT. Encoded protein: CASSLGPGTNQPQHF.

V is TRBV20-1 and J is TRBJ2-3, with 9 bases aligning to TRBD2. V lost 1 base, J lost 5 bases, and 7 bases stayed unmatched. The CDR3 has 15 residues. CDR1 DFQATT and CDR2 SNEGSKA come from the germline V gene (reference sequence). The CDR3, as DNA: TGCAGTGCTAGAGGGCATAGCGGGAGACGAGATACGCAGTATTTT. Translation: CSARGHSGRRDTQYF.

The chain joins TRBV7-9 to TRBJ2-1; 8 bases agree with TRBD2. The trim removed 5 bases at V and 10 bases at J, leaving 16 bases unmatched. Looked up from germline, CDR1 is SEHNR and CDR2 is FQNEAQ (reference sequence). The CDR3 is made up of 16 amino acids. CDR3 bases: TGTGCCAGCAGCCTCGCCACTTTGCGGCGGGAGGCCGAGCAGTTCTTC. Its protein product is CASSLATLRREAEQFF.

This sequence joins TRBV7-2 and TRBJ2-7, with a tentative D call TRBD2 (6 bases). With 3 bases removed from V and 1 base from J, the gap between germline ends came to 16 bases. The CDR3 runs 16 residues. Germline V gene lookup returns CDR1 SGHTA and CDR2 FQGNSA. CDR3 nucleotides: TGTGCCAGCAGCTTCTCCGGGACTGGGAGATCCTACGAGCAGTACTTC. It yields the protein CASSFSGTGRSYEQYF.

Worth noting for this clonotype: A junction end diverges from the germline sequence, so it may reflect a read error. The chain joins TRBV7-9 to TRBJ2-1; no definite D call. There are 14 residues in the CDR3. Germline V gene data show CDR1 as SEHNR and CDR2 as FQNEAQ (reference sequence). In DNA, the CDR3 is TGTTCCAGCAGCTTAGCTGGCTCCTACAATGAGCAGTTCTTC. This translates into CSSSLAGSYNEQFF.

The sample holds a few counts of this clonotype. V and J are TRBV7-9 and TRBJ2-1, with TRBD1 matching 8 bases. The CDR3 is 15 residues long. CDR1 is SEHNR and CDR2 is FQNEAQ in the germline V gene (reference sequence). With 5 bases clipped from V and 7 bases from J, the junction kept 10 bases outside the gene matches. CDR3 DNA sequence: TGTGCCAGCAGCGGCCGGACAGGGAGTTGGAATGAGCAGTTCTTC. Amino acids: CASSGRTGSWNEQFF.

The chain combines TRBV20-1 with TRBJ2-6, with 9 nucleotides matching TRBD1. Trimming at V came to 0 bases and at J to 0 bases, leaving 6 bases not matched to a gene. Looked up from germline, CDR1 is DFQATT and CDR2 is SNEGSKA (reference sequence). This CDR3 contains 18 residues. CDR3 protein: CSARDGRQGDSGANVLTF. The CDR3 DNA reads TGCAGTGCTAGAGATGGGAGACAGGGGGACTCTGGGGCCAACGTCCTGACTTTC.

In its sample, this clonotype was seen a few times. The CDR3 DNA reads TGTGCCAGCAGCCCCCTGTTGGGGCGGAATGAAAAACTGTTTTTT. Residues: CASSPLLGRNEKLFF. The chain links TRBV5-5 to TRBJ1-4; D possibly corresponds to TRBD1 (5 bases). Germline-derived CDR1 and CDR2 are SGHKS and YYEKEE (reference sequence). V was clipped by 4 bases and J by 5 bases, with 15 bases between them. This CDR3 spans 15 amino acids. Supplemented by reference TRBV5-5 and TRBJ1-4, the full variable domain reads DAGVTQSPTHLIKTRGQQVTLRCSPISGHKSVSWYQQVLGQGPQFIFQYYEKEERGRGNFPDRFSARQFPNYSSELNVNALLLGDSALYLCASSPLLGRNEKLFFGSGTQLSVL.

This clonotype was observed a few times. This chain joins TRBV12-3 or TRBV12-4 and TRBJ2-1; D is unclear. Trimming shortened V by 7 bases and J by 8 bases, and 18 bases separated the two germline ends. The CDR3 is 14 amino acids. The DNA for the CDR3 is TGTGCCAGCACCGCGACTCGCCCGAGCGATGAGCAGTTCTTC. Its translation is CASTATRPSDEQFF.

This clonotype was seen at least ten times. The chain links TRBV7-2 to TRBJ1-6, with 9 bases aligning to TRBD1. Germline V lookup: CDR1 SGHTA, CDR2 FQGNSA. With 3 bases clipped from V and 7 bases from J, the junction kept 4 bases outside the gene matches. The CDR3 consists of 15 residues. CDR3 loop: CASSLLTGGNSPLHF. CDR3 in DNA: TGTGCCAGCAGCTTGTTGACAGGGGGAAATTCACCCCTCCACTTT.

The rearrangement uses TRBV4-1 and TRBJ2-7; tentatively, D is TRBD1 (5 bases). CDR1 is MGHRA, CDR2 YSYEKL, per germline. The CDR3 consists of 15 residues. Trimming took off 0 bases at V and 2 bases at J, with 11 bases between the two ends. The CDR3 sequence: CASSQENRSPYEQYF. CDR3 DNA: TGCGCCAGCAGCCAAGAAAACAGGTCCCCCTACGAGCAGTACTTC.

V gene TRBV6-5 combines with J gene TRBJ2-5; TRBD1 aligns across 7 bases. After removal of 4 bases from V and 4 bases from J, the junction contained 6 bases not matched to a gene. The CDR3 loop spans 14 amino acids. The germline gives CDR1 MNHEY, CDR2 SVGAGI. Written as DNA, the CDR3 is TGTGCCAGCAGTTCCGTAGGGGGCTTAGAGACCCAGTACTTC. Protein product: CASSSVGGLETQYF.

This clonotype has a handful of counts. The chain joins TRBV6-4 to TRBJ2-7, with D perhaps TRBD1 or TRBD2 (5 bases each). Germline loops: CDR1 MRHNA, CDR2 SNTAGT. This CDR3 region has 15 residues. V lost 7 bases and J lost 0, with 16 bases in between. CDR3 region: CASIPGAGSSYEQYF. For the CDR3, the DNA is TGTGCCAGCATCCCCGGGGCAGGGTCCTCCTACGAGCAGTACTTC.

The table lists this clonotype with a few counts. The chain combines TRBV6-5 with TRBJ2-1, with D unclear. This CDR3 has 12 amino acids. The germline CDR1 and CDR2 sequences are MNHEY and SVGAGI. V dropped 3 bases and J dropped 7 bases, with 7 bases sitting between them. In nucleotides, the CDR3 is TGTGCCAGCAGTTATACCGTTAATGAGCAGTTCTTC. It codes for CASSYTVNEQFF.